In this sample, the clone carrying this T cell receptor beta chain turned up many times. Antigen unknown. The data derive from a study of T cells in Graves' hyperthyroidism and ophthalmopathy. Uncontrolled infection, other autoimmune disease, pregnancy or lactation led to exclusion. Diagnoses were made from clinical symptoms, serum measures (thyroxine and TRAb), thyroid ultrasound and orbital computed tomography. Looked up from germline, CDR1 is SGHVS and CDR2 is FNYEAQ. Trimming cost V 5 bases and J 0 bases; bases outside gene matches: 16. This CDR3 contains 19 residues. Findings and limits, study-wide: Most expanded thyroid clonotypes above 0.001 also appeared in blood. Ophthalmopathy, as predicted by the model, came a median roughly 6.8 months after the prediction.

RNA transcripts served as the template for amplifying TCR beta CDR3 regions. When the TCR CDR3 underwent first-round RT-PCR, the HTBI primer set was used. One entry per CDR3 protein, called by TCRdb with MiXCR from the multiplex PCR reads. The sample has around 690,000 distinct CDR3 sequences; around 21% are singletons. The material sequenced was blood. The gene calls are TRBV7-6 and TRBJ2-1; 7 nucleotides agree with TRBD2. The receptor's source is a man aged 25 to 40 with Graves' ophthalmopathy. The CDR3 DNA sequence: TGTGCCAGCAGCCCAGAGGCTAGCGGATACCCCAGCTCCTACAATGAGCAGTTCTTC. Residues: CASSPEASGYPSSYNEQFF.